These 11 T cell receptor beta chains originate from one sample sequenced in a study of blood T cell repertoires in COVID-19. Sequenced by immunoSEQ multiplex PCR; TCRdb stores in-frame clones only, minus some. The profile shows roughly 300,000 clones, 70% to 90% of them singletons. Sequencing used peripheral blood. Every receptor here comes from a man aged 18 to 30 who had recovered from COVID-19.

This clone was observed a handful of times. This chain uses TRBV3-1 (or the pseudogene TRBV3-2) with TRBJ1-1; D not resolved. Germline V gene sequence: CDR1 LGHDT, CDR2 YNNKEL (reference sequence). V dropped 4 bases and J dropped 7 bases, with 13 bases sitting between them. The CDR3 is made up of 13 amino acids. The CDR3 loop reads CASSLAASGEAFF. CDR3 sequence (DNA): TGTGCCAGCAGCCTGGCGGCGTCTGGTGAAGCTTTCTTT.

The chain combines TRBV18 with TRBJ2-7; 7 bases match TRBD2. V was clipped by 3 bases and J by 3 bases; unmatched bases: 2. Per the germline V gene, CDR1 is KGHSH and CDR2 is LQKENI. The CDR3 extends over 13 amino acids. CDR3 protein: CASSPTSYYEQYF. In DNA, the CDR3 is TGTGCCAGCTCACCGACTAGCTACTACGAGCAGTACTTC.

The J gene is TRBJ1-5, the V gene TRBV9; the D is unclear. Germline CDR1 is SGDLS and CDR2 is YYNGEE. The CDR3 length is 16 residues. V dropped 0 bases and J dropped 0 bases, with 10 bases sitting between them. CDR3 nucleotide sequence: TGTGCCAGCAGCGTAGGACCAGACTATAGCAATCAGCCCCAGCATTTT. As protein: CASSVGPDYSNQPQHF.

CDR3 sequence: CASSLGVGGNQPQHF. The CDR3 DNA reads TGTGCCAGCAGCTTAGGTGTCGGGGGCAATCAGCCCCAGCATTTT. This chain connects TRBV7-9 to TRBJ1-5; no firm D call. Trimming removed 1 base at V and 2 bases at J, with 9 bases between. The CDR3 spans 15 residues. Germline loops: CDR1 SEHNR, CDR2 FQNEAQ (reference sequence).

This chain uses TRBV3-1 (or the pseudogene TRBV3-2) with TRBJ2-1, with 9 positions matching TRBD2. CDR1 is LGHDT, CDR2 YNNKEL, per germline (reference sequence). The CDR3 sequence is 18 residues long. V gave up 0 bases and J gave up 9 bases; unmatched junction bases: 15. The CDR3 bases are TGTGCCAGCAGCCAAGATGGAAGCGGGAGGACCCGAACGGGTGAGCAGTTCTTC. Amino acids: CASSQDGSGRTRTGEQFF.

This clone appeared once. This rearrangement joins TRBV29-1 to TRBJ1-1, with a weak D call TRBD1 (5 bases). This CDR3 spans 14 amino acids. From germline, CDR1 is SQVTM and CDR2 ANQGSEA. The ends were cut back, 1 base at V and 5 bases at J, with 14 bases in the middle. The CDR3 protein is CSVEVTQGGTEAFF. The CDR3 DNA reads as TGCAGCGTTGAAGTCACTCAGGGTGGGACTGAAGCTTTCTTT.

The chain is built from TRBV27 and TRBJ1-4; 9 nucleotides align to TRBD1. Trimming cost V 9 bases and J 7 bases; bases outside gene matches: 15. Per the germline V gene, CDR1 is MNHEY and CDR2 is SMNVEV (reference sequence). The CDR3 sequence is 16 residues long. The CDR3 sequence: CASTGTGKGKAEKLFF. The CDR3 coding sequence is TGTGCCAGTACCGGGACAGGGAAGGGGAAGGCTGAAAAACTGTTTTTT. Supplemented by reference TRBV27 and TRBJ1-4, the full variable domain reads EAQVTQNPRYLITVTGKKLTVTCSQNMNHEYMSWYRQDPGLGLRQIYYSMNVEVTDKGDVPEGYKVSRKEKRNFPLILESPSPNQTSLYFCASTGTGKGKAEKLFFGSGTQLSVL.

CDR3 residues: CASSLFGDKPAFF. For the CDR3, the DNA is TGTGCCAGCAGCTTATTCGGGGACAAACCGGCTTTCTTT. This chain uses TRBV7-3 with TRBJ1-1, with D tentatively TRBD1 (6 bases). Trimming took 2 bases from V and 11 from J, leaving 15 bases between them. Germline-derived CDR1 and CDR2 are SGHTA and FQGTGA. This CDR3 is 13 amino acids long. Based on the CDR3 plus reference TRBV7-3 and TRBJ1-1, the full variable domain is GAGVSQTPSNKVTEKGKYVELRCDPISGHTALYWYRQSLGQGPEFLIYFQGTGAADDSGLPNDRFFAVRPEGSVSTLKIQRTERGDSAVYLCASSLFGDKPAFFGQGTRLTVV.

J is TRBJ2-7 and V is TRBV11-2, with D tentatively TRBD1 (6 bases). Germline lookup yields CDR1 SGHAT and CDR2 FQNNGV. The CDR3 is 14 amino acids. Deletions cut 4 bases from V and 1 base from J, with 11 bases between. Here the CDR3 reads CASSSGQLSYEQYF. The CDR3 nucleotides are TGTGCCAGCAGCTCCGGACAGCTTTCCTACGAGCAGTACTTC.

For this clone: This specimen includes other DNA sequences encoding the same CDR3. The chain links TRBV4-1 to TRBJ1-1; D gene unclear. This CDR3 is 14 amino acids long. The ends were cut back, 1 base at V and 1 base at J, with 7 bases in the middle. Per the germline V gene, CDR1 is MGHRA and CDR2 is YSYEKL. The CDR3 here is CASSQVGGNTEAFF. The CDR3, as DNA: TGCGCCAGCAGCCAAGTCGGCGGGAACACTGAAGCTTTCTTT.

The rearrangement uses TRBV19 and TRBJ2-7; tentative D call: TRBD1 (8 bases). V was shortened by 5 bases and J by 0 bases, with 23 bases between the two germline ends. This CDR3 is built from 18 residues. The germline V gene encodes CDR1 LNHDA and CDR2 SQIVND (reference sequence). The CDR3 DNA follows: TGTGCCAGTAGTGAGGTTAACCACAGGGGGGGAACCTCCTACGAGCAGTACTTC. It translates to CASSEVNHRGGTSYEQYF.